Listed here are 20 T cell receptor beta chains from one sample, sequenced in a study of T cell repertoires in cytomegalovirus infection. What these receptors recognize is not known. TCRdb passed the reads through MiXCR, listing each CDR3 protein once. The sample has roughly 800,000 distinct CDR3 sequences; approximately 32% are singletons. This specimen was cultured CD8+ T cells from PBMCs, taken from culture after CMV antigen stimulation. These receptor sequences come from a human donor in good health (CMV status not recorded). Some clones in this sample may be carry-over from other donors' samples.

The rearrangement joins TRBV6-2 or TRBV6-3 to TRBJ1-2, with D unresolved. V was clipped by 6 bases and J by 5 bases, with 13 bases between them. Germline loops: CDR1 MNHEY, CDR2 SVGEGT. The CDR3 spans 13 residues. The CDR3 coding sequence is TGTGCCAGCAGGCTGGGTCGGCAGTATGGCTACACCTTC. Its protein product is CASRLGRQYGYTF.

The CDR3 bases are TGTGCCAGCAGCCACCCCCTACAGGGGGCGAATTCACCCCTCCACTTT. Translating it yields CASSHPLQGANSPLHF. The rearrangement uses TRBV7-9 and TRBJ1-6, with 9 bases lining up with TRBD1. The CDR3 loop spans 16 amino acids. V trimming: 5 bases; J trimming: 7 bases; junction bases outside the gene matches: 9. Germline V CDR1 and CDR2: SEHNR, FQNEAQ (reference sequence).

A remark on this clonotype: A much bigger clone sits one base away, suggesting this may be a read error. The J gene is TRBJ1-1, the V gene TRBV7-4; D remains ambiguous. Germline loops: CDR1 SGHVT, CDR2 SQSDAQ. This CDR3 region has 13 residues. The CDR3 reads CDSSSYSGTEAFF. Written as DNA, the CDR3 is TGTGACAGCAGCTCCTACAGTGGGACTGAAGCTTTCTTT.

The gene calls are TRBV6-1 and TRBJ1-1; D gene uncertain. The V and J ends lost 2 bases and 4 bases respectively, with 17 bases between them. From germline, CDR1 is MNHNS and CDR2 SASEGT. The CDR3 has 16 amino acids. The CDR3 region is CASSEQTGWDRTEAFF. Written as DNA, the CDR3 is TGTGCCAGCAGTGAACAGACTGGATGGGATCGCACTGAAGCTTTCTTT.

The chain carries TRBV12-3 or TRBV12-4 and TRBJ1-4, with 11 positions matching TRBD1. With 3 bases clipped from V and 2 bases from J, the junction kept 14 bases outside the gene matches. The CDR3 covers 20 residues. The CDR3 loop is CASSFDLPDRGHPTNEKLFF. The CDR3 DNA reads TGTGCCAGCAGTTTCGATCTACCGGACAGGGGGCACCCTACTAATGAAAAACTGTTTTTT.

This sequence joins TRBV18 and TRBJ1-3, with a tentative D call TRBD1 (5 bases). The V end was cut by 6 bases, the J end by 7 bases, with 28 bases between. CDR3 length equals 18 residues. Germline V gives CDR1 KGHSH, CDR2 LQKENI. The CDR3, as DNA: TGTGCCAGCTCTGAACAGGATCTACATACCGCCGTCGGGAACACCATATATTTT. It is translated as CASSEQDLHTAVGNTIYF.

This clonotype appeared a few times. The chain joins TRBV12-3 or TRBV12-4 to TRBJ1-5; tentative D call: TRBD1 (5 bases). The CDR3 consists of 14 residues. V dropped 7 bases and J dropped 6 bases, with 16 bases sitting between them. The CDR3 coding sequence is TGTGCCAGCAACCTCCCAGGGCTTGGTCAGCCCCAGCATTTT. Translating gives CASNLPGLGQPQHF.

This clonotype was detected only a few times. V gene TRBV20-1 combines with J gene TRBJ1-6; the D is unclear. Germline values: CDR1 DFQATT, CDR2 SNEGSKA (reference sequence). The CDR3 runs 13 residues. The V end was cut by 0 bases, the J end by 12 bases, with 12 bases between. CDR3 DNA: TGCAGTGCTAGAGATATAATTCTCGGACCCCTCCACTTT. Translating it yields CSARDIILGPLHF.

For this clonotype: This may be a read error: a much more frequent sequence differs by one nucleotide. The chain has TRBV7-9 and TRBJ2-1; TRBD2 might be the D (5 bases). Trimming took 5 bases from V and 7 from J, leaving 18 bases between them. CDR3 length: 15 amino acids. CDR1 and CDR2 from the germline V gene are SEHNR and FQNEAQ (reference sequence). The CDR3 protein is CASSLLQRAENEQFF. In nucleotides, the CDR3 is TGTGCCAGCAGCCTCCTACAGAGGGCGGAGAATGAGCAGTTCTTC. Full variable domain (missing parts from reference TRBV7-9 and TRBJ2-1): DTGVSQNPRHKITKRGQNVTFRCDPISEHNRLYWYRQTLGQGPEFLTYFQNEAQLEKSRLLSDRFSAERPKGSFSTLEIQRTEQGDSAMYLCASSLLQRAENEQFFGPGTRLTVL.

This clonotype showed up just a few times. The rearrangement joins TRBV7-8 to TRBJ1-6, with 9 bases lining up with TRBD1. The germline V gene has CDR1 SGHVS and CDR2 FQNEAQ. The CDR3 extends over 15 amino acids. The V and J ends lost 5 bases and 7 bases, in that order; junction bases with no gene match: 6. For the CDR3, the DNA is TGTGCCAGCAGCCCCGGGACAGGGATGAATTCACCCCTCCACTTT. Protein sequence: CASSPGTGMNSPLHF.

The chain links TRBV7-9 to TRBJ2-3; D is unresolved. Germline V gene sequence: CDR1 SEHNR, CDR2 FQNEAQ (reference sequence). The CDR3 extends over 15 amino acids. Trimming took 5 bases from V and 2 from J, leaving 14 bases between them. CDR3 DNA sequence: TGTGCCAGCAGCCGCCTAGTGGGCCTCACAGATACGCAGTATTTT. Translated: CASSRLVGLTDTQYF. The whole variable domain, remainder taken from reference TRBV7-9 and TRBJ2-3, is DTGVSQNPRHKITKRGQNVTFRCDPISEHNRLYWYRQTLGQGPEFLTYFQNEAQLEKSRLLSDRFSAERPKGSFSTLEIQRTEQGDSAMYLCASSRLVGLTDTQYFGPGTRLTVL.

This clonotype appeared a few times. The chain combines TRBV20-1 with TRBJ2-7; the D is unclear. This CDR3 is 14 amino acids long. With 1 base removed from V and 0 bases from J, the gap between germline ends came to 10 bases. CDR1 is DFQATT, CDR2 SNEGSKA, per germline (reference sequence). The CDR3 DNA sequence: TGCAGTGCTAGAGCACTGACGGGCTCCTACGAGCAGTACTTC. Protein: CSARALTGSYEQYF.

This clonotype was recorded only once. The chain uses TRBV15 and TRBJ1-1; D gene uncertain. This CDR3 spans 14 amino acids. Trimming left V 3 bases short and J 4 bases short, with 12 bases between. CDR1 is LNHNV and CDR2 is YYDKDF in the germline V gene (reference sequence). The CDR3 region is CATSSWGGGTEAFF. In DNA, the CDR3 is TGTGCCACCAGCAGTTGGGGAGGCGGCACTGAAGCTTTCTTT.

This clonotype was detected ten times or more. J is TRBJ2-3 and V is TRBV7-6; TRBD2 matches 9 bases. Germline V CDR1 and CDR2: SGHVS, FNYEAQ. The CDR3 spans 15 residues. Losses at the gene ends were 1 base for V and 3 bases for J; bases not matched to a gene: 2. The CDR3 sequence is CASSLGGGVTDTQYF. Written as DNA, the CDR3 is TGTGCCAGCAGCTTAGGCGGGGGGGTAACAGATACGCAGTATTTT.

V gene TRBV11-1 combines with J gene TRBJ2-1; 9 bases line up with TRBD2. CDR1 is SGHAT and CDR2 is FQDESV in the germline V gene (reference sequence). Trimming at V came to 5 bases and at J to 6 bases, leaving 14 bases not matched to a gene. The CDR3 spans 17 residues. The CDR3 reads CASSLDRSGLAGNEQFF. CDR3 nucleotides: TGTGCCAGCAGCCTGGACAGGTCGGGACTAGCTGGCAATGAGCAGTTCTTC.

The gene calls are TRBV12-3 or TRBV12-4 and TRBJ2-1; no reliable D call. V lost 2 bases and J 8 bases, leaving 19 bases between the germline ends. CDR3 size: 16 residues. The CDR3 coding sequence is TGTGCCAGCAGTTTACGAGGACGGCCACCTGAGGATGAGCAGTTCTTC. Translating gives CASSLRGRPPEDEQFF.

The chain uses TRBV18 and TRBJ2-1; TRBD2 matches 15 bases. This CDR3 is 19 amino acids long. Germline V CDR1 and CDR2: KGHSH, LQKENI. V was pared by 4 bases and J by 3 bases, with 10 bases of the junction left unmatched. The CDR3, as DNA: TGTGCCAGCTCACGCGGACTAGCGGGGGGGGTCTTACACTACAATGAGCAGTTCTTC. Translating gives CASSRGLAGGVLHYNEQFF.

This clonotype was seen many times. This chain joins TRBV2 and TRBJ2-2, with TRBD2 matching over 8 bases. The length of the CDR3 is 15 residues. V lost 5 bases, J lost 3 bases, and 5 bases stayed unmatched. The germline gives CDR1 SNHLY, CDR2 FYNNEI. The CDR3 region is CASSRSGAHTGELFF. The CDR3 nucleotides read TGTGCCAGCAGTCGTAGCGGGGCCCACACCGGGGAGCTGTTTTTT. The full variable domain, in which reference TRBV2 and TRBJ2-2 provide the parts outside the CDR3, is EPEVTQTPSHQVTQMGQEVILRCVPISNHLYFYWYRQILGQKVEFLVSFYNNEISEKSEIFDDQFSVERPDGSNFTLKIRSTKLEDSAMYFCASSRSGAHTGELFFGEGSRLTVL.

This clonotype came up a few times. V gene TRBV27 combines with J gene TRBJ1-2; TRBD1 matches at 12 bases. The trim removed 6 bases at V and 6 bases at J, leaving 11 bases unmatched. The CDR3 sequence is 16 residues long. Germline loops: CDR1 MNHEY, CDR2 SMNVEV (reference sequence). The CDR3 sequence: CASSGDRDRGRNGYTF. CDR3 nucleotide sequence: TGTGCCAGCAGCGGAGACCGGGACAGGGGGCGAAATGGCTACACCTTC.

J is TRBJ1-5 and V is TRBV14; 9 nucleotides match TRBD1. CDR1 SGHDN and CDR2 FVKESK come from the germline V gene. V shed 0 bases, J shed 7 bases, and the junction held 7 bases outside the gene matches. This CDR3 has 16 amino acids. The CDR3 bases are TGTGCCAGCAGCCAAGATAGGGAGACAGGGGGGCAGCCCCAGCATTTT. It is translated as CASSQDRETGGQPQHF.